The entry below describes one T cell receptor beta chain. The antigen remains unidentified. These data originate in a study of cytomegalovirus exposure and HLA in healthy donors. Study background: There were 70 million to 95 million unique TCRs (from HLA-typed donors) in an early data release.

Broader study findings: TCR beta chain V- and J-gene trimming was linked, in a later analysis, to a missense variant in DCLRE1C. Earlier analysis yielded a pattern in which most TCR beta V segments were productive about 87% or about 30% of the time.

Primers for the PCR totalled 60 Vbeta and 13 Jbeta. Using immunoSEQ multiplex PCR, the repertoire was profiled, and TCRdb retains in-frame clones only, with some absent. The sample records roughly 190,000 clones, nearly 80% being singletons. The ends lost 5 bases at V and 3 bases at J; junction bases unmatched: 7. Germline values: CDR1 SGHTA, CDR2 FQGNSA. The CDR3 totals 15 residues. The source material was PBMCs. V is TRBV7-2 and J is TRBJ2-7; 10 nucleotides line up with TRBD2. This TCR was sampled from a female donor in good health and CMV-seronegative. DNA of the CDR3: TGTGCCAGCAGCGCCCTAGCGGGAGTCTACTACGAGCAGTACTTC. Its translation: CASSALAGVYYEQYF.